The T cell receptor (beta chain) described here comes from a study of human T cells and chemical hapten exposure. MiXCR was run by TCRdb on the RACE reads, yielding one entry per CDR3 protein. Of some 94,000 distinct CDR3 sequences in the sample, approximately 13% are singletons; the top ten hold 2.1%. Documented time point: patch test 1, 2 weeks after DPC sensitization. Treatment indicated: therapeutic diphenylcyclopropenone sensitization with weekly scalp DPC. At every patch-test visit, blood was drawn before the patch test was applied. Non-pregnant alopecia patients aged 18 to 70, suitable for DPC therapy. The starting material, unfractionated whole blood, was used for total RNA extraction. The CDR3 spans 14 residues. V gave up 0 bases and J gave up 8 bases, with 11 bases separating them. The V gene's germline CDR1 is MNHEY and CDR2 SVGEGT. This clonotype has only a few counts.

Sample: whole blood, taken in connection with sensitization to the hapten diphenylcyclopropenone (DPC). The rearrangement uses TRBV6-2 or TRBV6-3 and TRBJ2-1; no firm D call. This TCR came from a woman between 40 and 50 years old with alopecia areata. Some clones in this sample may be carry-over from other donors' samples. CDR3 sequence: CASSYSQLRDEQFF. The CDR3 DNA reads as TGTGCCAGCAGTTACTCCCAGCTTAGGGATGAGCAGTTCTTC.